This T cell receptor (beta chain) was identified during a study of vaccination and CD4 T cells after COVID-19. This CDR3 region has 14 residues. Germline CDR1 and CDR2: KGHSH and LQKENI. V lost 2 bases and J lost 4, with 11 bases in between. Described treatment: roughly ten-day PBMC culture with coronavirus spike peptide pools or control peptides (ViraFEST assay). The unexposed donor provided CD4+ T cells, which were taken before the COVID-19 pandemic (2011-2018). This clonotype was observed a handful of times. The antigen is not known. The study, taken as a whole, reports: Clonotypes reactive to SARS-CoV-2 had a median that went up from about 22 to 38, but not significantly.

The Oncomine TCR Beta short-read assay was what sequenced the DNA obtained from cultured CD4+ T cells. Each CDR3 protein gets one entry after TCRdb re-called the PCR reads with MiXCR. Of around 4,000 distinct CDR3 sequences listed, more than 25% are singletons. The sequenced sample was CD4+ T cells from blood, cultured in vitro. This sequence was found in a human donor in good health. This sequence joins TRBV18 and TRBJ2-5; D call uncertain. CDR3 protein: CASSPAPLGETQYF. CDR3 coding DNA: TGTGCCAGCTCACCAGCCCCACTGGGAGAGACCCAGTACTTC.